A selection of T cell receptor beta chains follows, all from one sample in a study of T-cell memory formation after mild COVID-19. MiXCR, run by TCRdb on the 5' RACE reads, gives a single entry per CDR3 protein. The sample includes around 53,000 distinct CDR3 sequences, 12% of them seen just once. Sequenced input: PBMCs or a T cell subset sorted from them (not recorded which). These receptors were obtained from a man aged 18 to 30 who had mild COVID-19 (a few samples of this study predate the infection). Cell type and time point are not known. Both conserved end residues are part of each CDR3. D genes are given only for firm matches. The size field is filled for only some rows; it gives once, few, many or a size class.

v_call	j_call	d_call	clone_size	cdr3_nt	cdr3_aa
TRBV27	TRBJ2-2	-	many	TGTGCCTGCTCGTCCGCGAACACCGGGGAGCTGTTTTTT	CACSSANTGELFF
TRBV20-1	TRBJ1-5	-	once	TGCAGTGCTATTCAAGGGTCTAATCAGCCCCAGCATTTT	CSAIQGSNQPQHF
TRBV5-1	TRBJ2-3	-	many	TGCGCCAGCAGCTTCTCGGTGGACACAGATACGCAGTATTTT	CASSFSVDTDTQYF
TRBV23-1	TRBJ2-1	TRBD2	-	TGCGCCAGCAGCCGGGGACTAGACGAGCGAGAGCAGTTCTTC	CASSRGLDEREQFF
TRBV5-1	TRBJ1-4	-	few	TGCGCCAGCAGCCCGGGGGGAATTAATGAAAAACTGTTTTTT	CASSPGGINEKLFF
TRBV3-1	TRBJ2-6	TRBD2	-	TGTGCCAGCAGCATAGCGGGGGAGGCCAACGTCCTGACTTTC	CASSIAGEANVLTF
TRBV6-5	TRBJ2-6	-	few	TGTGCCAGCAGTTACTTTGTTGGGGCCAACGTCCTGACTTTC	CASSYFVGANVLTF
TRBV7-9	TRBJ1-5	-	many	TGTGCCAGCAGCCCTGGCTGGGCGAATCAGCCCCAGCATTTT	CASSPGWANQPQHF
TRBV5-1	TRBJ2-7	TRBD1	few	TGCGCCAGCAGCTTTCTTACAGGGGGCTCCGAGCAGTACTTC	CASSFLTGGSEQYF
TRBV6-2/TRBV6-3	TRBJ1-5	-	many	TGTGCCAGCGGTTACACGGCGTATCAGCCCCAGCATTTT	CASGYTAYQPQHF
TRBV7-2	TRBJ2-5	TRBD2	few	TGTGCCAGCAGCTCCCTCCCAACTAGGCGCGGGAGCCCCACCGGAGAGACCCAGTACTTC	CASSSLPTRRGSPTGETQYF
TRBV29-1	TRBJ1-5	-	-	TGCAGCGTTGCAGGGAGTCAGGGAGACAATCAGCCCCAGCATTTT	CSVAGSQGDNQPQHF
TRBV6-2/TRBV6-3	TRBJ2-1	-	-	TGTGCCAGCAGTGACCAGGGGGGCGCCTACAATGAGCAGTTCTTC	CASSDQGGAYNEQFF
TRBV6-1	TRBJ2-7	TRBD1	many	TGTGCCAGCAGTGAACCGACAGGGGTTTACGAGCAGTACTTC	CASSEPTGVYEQYF
TRBV5-1	TRBJ2-3	TRBD2	few	TGCGCCAGCAGCTATAGCGGGGCCCCCACAGATACGCAGTATTTT	CASSYSGAPTDTQYF
TRBV5-1	TRBJ1-5	-	-	TGCGCCAGCAGCTTAACGGGGACTGACTATCAGCCCCAGCATTTT	CASSLTGTDYQPQHF
TRBV7-3	TRBJ2-1	TRBD2	few	TGTGCCAGCAGCTCCGGACTAGCGGGGAATCCCTACAATGAGCAGTTCTTC	CASSSGLAGNPYNEQFF
TRBV7-8	TRBJ1-5	TRBD1	-	TGTGCCAGCAGCGGACAGGTCAATCAGCCCCAGCATTTT	CASSGQVNQPQHF
TRBV5-4	TRBJ2-7	-	-	TGTGCCAGCAGCTTGGATCTCTTATACCAGGAGCAGTACTTC	CASSLDLLYQEQYF
TRBV4-1	TRBJ2-7	-	few	TGCGCCAGCAGCCAAGAGCGGGACAGCCCCTACGAGCAGTACTTC	CASSQERDSPYEQYF
TRBV5-1	TRBJ2-1	-	many	TGCGCCAGCAGGGACCTGACCGGGACTCATACCTACAATGAGCAGTTCTTC	CASRDLTGTHTYNEQFF
TRBV4-3	TRBJ1-2	-	-	TGCGCCAGCAGCCAGTACTTCCCCGTCCGGGACTATTGCTACACCTTC	CASSQYFPVRDYCYTF
TRBV19	TRBJ2-2	-	few	TGTGCCAGTAGTGTGGTTGACAGCCGGAACACCGGGGAGCTGTTTTTT	CASSVVDSRNTGELFF
TRBV7-2	TRBJ1-3	TRBD1	-	TGTGCCAGCAGCTTAGTGGCAGGGGGGTCCGGAAACACCATATATTTT	CASSLVAGGSGNTIYF
TRBV3-1	TRBJ2-1	-	few	TGTGCCAGCAGCCAAGATTCGGGGGCCTACAATGAGCAGTTCTTC	CASSQDSGAYNEQFF
TRBV21-1	TRBJ1-5	-	-	TGTGCCACCAGAGATCAGGAGGGATCTTATAGCAATCAGCCCCAGCATTTT	CATRDQEGSYSNQPQHF
TRBV6-6	TRBJ2-5	-	many	TGTGCCAGCAGTTCTGACGGGGGACAAGAGACCCAGTACTTC	CASSSDGGQETQYF
TRBV6-2/TRBV6-3	TRBJ1-5	TRBD1	-	TGTGCCAGCGGCTTAACAGGGGGCTCGAATCAGCCCCAGCATTTT	CASGLTGGSNQPQHF
TRBV4-2	TRBJ2-3	-	few	TGTGCCAGCAGCCAAGGATTCTCCGGTTATGAAGATACGCAGTATTTT	CASSQGFSGYEDTQYF
TRBV5-1	TRBJ2-2	TRBD2	few	TGCGCCAGCAGCTTGGCCCTTAGCGGGGTGCACACCGGGGAGCTGTTTTTT	CASSLALSGVHTGELFF
TRBV20-1	TRBJ2-3	TRBD2	-	TGCAGTGCAACCACTAGCGGGGGGGCCTCTAGCACAGATACGCAGTATTTT	CSATTSGGASSTDTQYF
TRBV5-6	TRBJ2-7	-	many	TGTGCCAGCAGCCACAACTACGAGCAGTACTTC	CASSHNYEQYF
TRBV20-1	TRBJ1-2	-	few	TGCAGTGCTAGGGACTCCTCAAAGGTGGGCTACACCTTC	CSARDSSKVGYTF
TRBV4-3	TRBJ2-1	-	few	TGCGCCAGCAGCCAAGAGGGACGAAGATTTACAATGAGCATTCCCAGGCCCAATGAGCAGTTCTTC	CASSQEGRRFTMSIPRPNEQFF
TRBV7-2	TRBJ2-7	-	few	TGTGCCAGCCGTCCCCTGGGGGGCAGCTCCTACGAGCAGTACTTC	CASRPLGGSSYEQYF